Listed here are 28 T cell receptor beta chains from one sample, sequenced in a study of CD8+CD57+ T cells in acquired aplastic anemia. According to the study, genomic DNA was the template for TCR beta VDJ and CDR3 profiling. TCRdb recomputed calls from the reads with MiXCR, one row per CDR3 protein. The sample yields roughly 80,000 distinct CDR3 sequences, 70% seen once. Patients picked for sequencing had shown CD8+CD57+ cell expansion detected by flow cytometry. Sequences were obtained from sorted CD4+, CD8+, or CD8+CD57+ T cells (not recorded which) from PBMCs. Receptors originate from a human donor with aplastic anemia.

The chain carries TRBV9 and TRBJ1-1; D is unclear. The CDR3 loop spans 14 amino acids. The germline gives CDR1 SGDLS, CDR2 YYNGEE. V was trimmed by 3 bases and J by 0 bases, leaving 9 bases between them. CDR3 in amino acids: CASSDRDMNTEAFF. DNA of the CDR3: TGTGCCAGCAGCGATCGTGACATGAACACTGAAGCTTTCTTT.

Here the CDR3 reads CASSATSGNYEQYF. Here the CDR3 DNA reads TGTGCCAGCAGTGCGACTAGCGGGAACTACGAGCAGTACTTC. This chain joins TRBV19 and TRBJ2-7; 11 bases are a match to TRBD2. The CDR3 extends over 14 amino acids. The V gene end was trimmed by 9 bases and the J gene end by 3 bases; junction bases not matched to a gene: 7. Germline lookup yields CDR1 LNHDA and CDR2 SQIVND (reference sequence).

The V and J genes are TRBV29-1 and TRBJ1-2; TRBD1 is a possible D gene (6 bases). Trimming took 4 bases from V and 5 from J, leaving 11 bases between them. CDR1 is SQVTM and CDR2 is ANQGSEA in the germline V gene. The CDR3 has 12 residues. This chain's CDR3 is CSVAQGNYGYTF. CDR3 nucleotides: TGCAGCGTTGCACAGGGTAATTATGGCTACACCTTC.

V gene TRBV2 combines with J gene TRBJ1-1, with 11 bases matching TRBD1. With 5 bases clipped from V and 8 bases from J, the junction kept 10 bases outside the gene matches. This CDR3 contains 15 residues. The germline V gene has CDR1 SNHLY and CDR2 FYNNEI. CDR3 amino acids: CASSRGTGGRIEAFF. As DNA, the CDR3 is TGTGCCAGCAGTCGGGGGACAGGGGGACGGATAGAAGCTTTCTTT.

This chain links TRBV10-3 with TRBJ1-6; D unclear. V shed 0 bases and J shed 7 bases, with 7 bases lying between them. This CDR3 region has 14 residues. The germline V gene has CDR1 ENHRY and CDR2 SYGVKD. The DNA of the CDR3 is TGTGCCATCAGTGAGTCCAGTGGGAATTCACCCCTCCACTTT. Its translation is CAISESSGNSPLHF.

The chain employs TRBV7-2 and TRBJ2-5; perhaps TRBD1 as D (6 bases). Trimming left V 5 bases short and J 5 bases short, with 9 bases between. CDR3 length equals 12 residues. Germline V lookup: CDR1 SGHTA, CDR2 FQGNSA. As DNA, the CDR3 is TGTGCCAGCAGCAACAGGGAGGAGACCCAGTACTTC. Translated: CASSNREETQYF.

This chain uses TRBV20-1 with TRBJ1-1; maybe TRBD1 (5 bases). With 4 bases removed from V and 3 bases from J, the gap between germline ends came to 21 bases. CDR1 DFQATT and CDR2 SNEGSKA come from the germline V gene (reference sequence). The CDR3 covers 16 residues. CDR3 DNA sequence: TGCAGTGCTACCGTAGGGGCAAATCAGGTGGACACTGAAGCTTTCTTT. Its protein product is CSATVGANQVDTEAFF.

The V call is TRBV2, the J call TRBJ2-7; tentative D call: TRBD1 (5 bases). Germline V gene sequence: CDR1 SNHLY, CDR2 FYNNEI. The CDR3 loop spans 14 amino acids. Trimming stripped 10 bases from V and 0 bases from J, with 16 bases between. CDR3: CATQDTVTSYEQYF. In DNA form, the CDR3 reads TGTGCCACCCAGGACACAGTCACCTCCTACGAGCAGTACTTC.

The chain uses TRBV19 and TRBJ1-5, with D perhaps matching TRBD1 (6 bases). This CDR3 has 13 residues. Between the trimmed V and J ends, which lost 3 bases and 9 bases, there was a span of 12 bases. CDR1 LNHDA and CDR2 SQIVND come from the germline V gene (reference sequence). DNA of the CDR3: TGTGCCAGTAGTATCCAGGGGCTGTCGCCCCAGCATTTT. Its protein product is CASSIQGLSPQHF.

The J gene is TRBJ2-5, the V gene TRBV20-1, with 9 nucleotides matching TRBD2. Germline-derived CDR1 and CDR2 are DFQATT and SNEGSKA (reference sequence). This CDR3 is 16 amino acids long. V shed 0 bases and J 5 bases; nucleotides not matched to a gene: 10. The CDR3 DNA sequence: TGCAGTGCTAGAGATTTCCGCGGAAGCGGGGGGGAGACCCAGTACTTC. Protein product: CSARDFRGSGGETQYF.

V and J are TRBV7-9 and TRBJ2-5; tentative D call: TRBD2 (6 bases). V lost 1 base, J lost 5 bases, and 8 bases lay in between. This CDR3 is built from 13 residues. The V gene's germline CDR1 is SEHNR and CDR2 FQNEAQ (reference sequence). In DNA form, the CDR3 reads TGTGCCAGCAGCTTAGATGCGGGGGAGACCCAGTACTTC. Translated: CASSLDAGETQYF.

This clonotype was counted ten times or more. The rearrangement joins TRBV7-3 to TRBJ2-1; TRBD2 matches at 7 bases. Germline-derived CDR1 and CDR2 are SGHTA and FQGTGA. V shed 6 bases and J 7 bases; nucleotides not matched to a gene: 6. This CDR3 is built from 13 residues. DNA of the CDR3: TGTGCCAGCAGTGCGGGAGATTGGAATGAGCAGTTCTTC. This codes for CASSAGDWNEQFF.

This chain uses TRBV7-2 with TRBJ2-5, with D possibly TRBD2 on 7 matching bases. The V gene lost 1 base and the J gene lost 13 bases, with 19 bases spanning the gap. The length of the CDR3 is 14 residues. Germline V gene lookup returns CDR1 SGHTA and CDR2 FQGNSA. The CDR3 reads CASSLVRRGASRYF. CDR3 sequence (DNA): TGTGCCAGCAGCTTAGTCCGCCGGGGGGCCTCCCGGTACTTC.

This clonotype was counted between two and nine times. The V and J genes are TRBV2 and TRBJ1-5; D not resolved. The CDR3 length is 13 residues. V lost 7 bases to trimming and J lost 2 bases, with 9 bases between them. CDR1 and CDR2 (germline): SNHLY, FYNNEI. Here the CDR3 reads CASMGRGNQPQHF. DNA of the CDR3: TGTGCCAGCATGGGGAGGGGCAATCAGCCCCAGCATTTT.

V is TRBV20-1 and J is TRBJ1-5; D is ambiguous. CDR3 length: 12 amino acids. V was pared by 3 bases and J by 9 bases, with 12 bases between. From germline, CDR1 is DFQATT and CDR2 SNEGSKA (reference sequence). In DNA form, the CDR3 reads TGCAGTGCTAGGTCGGACCCGTTGCCCCAGCATTTT. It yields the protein CSARSDPLPQHF.

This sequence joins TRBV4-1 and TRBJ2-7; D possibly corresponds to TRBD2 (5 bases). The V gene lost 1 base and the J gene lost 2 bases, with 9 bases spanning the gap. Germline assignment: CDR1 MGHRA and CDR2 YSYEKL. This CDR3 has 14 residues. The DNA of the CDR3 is TGCGCCAGCAGCCAAGGGTCACTAGCCTACGAGCAGTACTTC. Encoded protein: CASSQGSLAYEQYF.

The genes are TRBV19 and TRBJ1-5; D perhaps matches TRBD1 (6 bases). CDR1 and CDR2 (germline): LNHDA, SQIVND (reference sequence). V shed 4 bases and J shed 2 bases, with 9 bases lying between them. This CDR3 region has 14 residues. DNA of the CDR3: TGTGCCAGTAGTAAGGACAGCGGCAATCAGCCCCAGCATTTT. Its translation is CASSKDSGNQPQHF. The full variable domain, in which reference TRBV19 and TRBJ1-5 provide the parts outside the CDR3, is DGGITQSPKYLFRKEGQNVTLSCEQNLNHDAMYWYRQDPGQGLRLIYYSQIVNDFQKGDIAEGYSVSREKKESFPLTVTSAQKNPTAFYLCASSKDSGNQPQHFGDGTRLSIL.

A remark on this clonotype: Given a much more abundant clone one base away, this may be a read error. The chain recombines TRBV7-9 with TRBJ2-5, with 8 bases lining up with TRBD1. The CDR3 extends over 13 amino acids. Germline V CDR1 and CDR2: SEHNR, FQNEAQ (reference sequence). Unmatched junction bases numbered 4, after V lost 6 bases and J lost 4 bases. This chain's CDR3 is CASRKTGVETQYF. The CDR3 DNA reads TGTGCCAGCAGAAAGACAGGGGTAGAGACCCAGTACTTC. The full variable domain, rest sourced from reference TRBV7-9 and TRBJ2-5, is DTGVSQNPRHKITKRGQNVTFRCDPISEHNRLYWYRQTLGQGPEFLTYFQNEAQLEKSRLLSDRFSAERPKGSFSTLEIQRTEQGDSAMYLCASRKTGVETQYFGPGTRLLVL.

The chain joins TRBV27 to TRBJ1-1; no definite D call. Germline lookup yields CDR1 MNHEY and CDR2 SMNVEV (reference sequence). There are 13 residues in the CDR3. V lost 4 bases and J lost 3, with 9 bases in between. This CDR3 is CASSYYQYTEAFF. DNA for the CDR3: TGTGCCAGCAGTTACTACCAGTACACTGAAGCTTTCTTT.

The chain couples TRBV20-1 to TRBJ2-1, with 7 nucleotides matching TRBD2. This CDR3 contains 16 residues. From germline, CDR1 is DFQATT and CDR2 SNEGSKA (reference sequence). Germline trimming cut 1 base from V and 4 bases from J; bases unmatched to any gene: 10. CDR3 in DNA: TGCAGTGCTAGAGGTCGGGCGGGAGCTGGTTACAATGAGCAGTTCTTC. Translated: CSARGRAGAGYNEQFF.

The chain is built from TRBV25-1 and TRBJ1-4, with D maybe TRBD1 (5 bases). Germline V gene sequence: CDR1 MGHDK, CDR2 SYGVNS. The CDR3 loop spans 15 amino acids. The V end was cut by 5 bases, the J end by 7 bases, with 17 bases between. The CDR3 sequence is CASSSGDGRREKLFF. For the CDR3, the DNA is TGTGCCAGCAGTAGTGGGGACGGAAGGCGTGAAAAACTGTTTTTT.

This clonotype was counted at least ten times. The CDR3 DNA is TGTGCCAGCAGCGGGCCAGACGGGGAATACGAGCAGTACTTC. Translating gives CASSGPDGEYEQYF. This rearrangement joins TRBV5-6 to TRBJ2-7, with D perhaps matching TRBD2 (5 bases). Trimming took off 4 bases at V and 4 bases at J, with 15 bases between the two ends. From germline, CDR1 is SGHDT and CDR2 YYEEEE. The CDR3 runs to 14 residues.

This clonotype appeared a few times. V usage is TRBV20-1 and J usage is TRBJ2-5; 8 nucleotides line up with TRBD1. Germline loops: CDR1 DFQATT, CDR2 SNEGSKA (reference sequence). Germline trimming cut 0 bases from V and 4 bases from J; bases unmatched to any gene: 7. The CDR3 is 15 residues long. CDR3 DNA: TGCAGTGCTAGAGATCCGGCAGGGGGCCGAGAGACCCAGTACTTC. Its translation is CSARDPAGGRETQYF.

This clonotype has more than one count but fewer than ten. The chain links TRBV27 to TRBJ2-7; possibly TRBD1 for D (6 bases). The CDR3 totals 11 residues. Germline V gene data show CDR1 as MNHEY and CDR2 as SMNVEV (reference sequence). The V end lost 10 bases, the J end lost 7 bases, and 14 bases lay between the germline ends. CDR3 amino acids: CATSTGKEQYF. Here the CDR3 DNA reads TGTGCCACCTCCACAGGGAAAGAGCAGTACTTC.

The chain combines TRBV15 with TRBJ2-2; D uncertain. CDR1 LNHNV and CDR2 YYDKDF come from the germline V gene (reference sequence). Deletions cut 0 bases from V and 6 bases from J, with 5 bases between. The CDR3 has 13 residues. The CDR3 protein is CATSRDTAGELFF. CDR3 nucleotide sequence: TGTGCCACCAGCAGAGATACAGCCGGGGAGCTGTTTTTT.

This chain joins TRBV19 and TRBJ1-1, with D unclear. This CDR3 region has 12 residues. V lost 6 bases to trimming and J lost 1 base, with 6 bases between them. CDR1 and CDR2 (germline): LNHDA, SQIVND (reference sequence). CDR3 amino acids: CASRWGNTEAFF. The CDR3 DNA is TGTGCCAGTAGATGGGGGAACACTGAAGCTTTCTTT.

The CDR3 reads CASSLAGDEKLFF. Here the CDR3 DNA reads TGTGCCAGCAGCTTAGCCGGGGATGAAAAACTGTTTTTT. The chain has TRBV7-9 and TRBJ1-4; D call uncertain. This CDR3 region has 13 residues. CDR1 is SEHNR, CDR2 FQNEAQ, per germline (reference sequence). Trimming cost V 0 bases and J 6 bases, with 5 bases left between them.

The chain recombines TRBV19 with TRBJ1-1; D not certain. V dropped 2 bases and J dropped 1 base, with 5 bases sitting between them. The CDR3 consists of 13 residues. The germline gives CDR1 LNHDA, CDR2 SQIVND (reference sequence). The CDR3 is CASSIHRNTEAFF. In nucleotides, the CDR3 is TGTGCCAGTAGTATACACAGGAACACTGAAGCTTTCTTT.